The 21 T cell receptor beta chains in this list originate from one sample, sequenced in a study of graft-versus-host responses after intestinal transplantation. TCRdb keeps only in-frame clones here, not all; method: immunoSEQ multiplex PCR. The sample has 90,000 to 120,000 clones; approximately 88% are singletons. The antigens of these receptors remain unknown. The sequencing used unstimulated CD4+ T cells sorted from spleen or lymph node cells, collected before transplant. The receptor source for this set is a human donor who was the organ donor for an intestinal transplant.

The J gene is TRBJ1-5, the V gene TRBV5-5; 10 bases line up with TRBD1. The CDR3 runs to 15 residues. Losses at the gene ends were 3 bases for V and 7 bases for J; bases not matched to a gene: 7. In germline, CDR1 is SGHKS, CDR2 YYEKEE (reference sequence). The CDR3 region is CASSSTGGSGQPQHF. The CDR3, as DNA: TGTGCCAGCAGCTCGACAGGGGGCTCAGGGCAGCCCCAGCATTTT.

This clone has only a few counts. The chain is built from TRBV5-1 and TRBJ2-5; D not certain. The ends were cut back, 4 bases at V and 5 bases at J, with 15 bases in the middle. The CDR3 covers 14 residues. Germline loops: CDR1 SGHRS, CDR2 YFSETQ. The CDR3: CASSDPGVRETQYF. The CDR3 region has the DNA TGCGCCAGCAGCGACCCAGGCGTCCGGGAGACCCAGTACTTC. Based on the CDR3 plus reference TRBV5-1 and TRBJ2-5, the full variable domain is KAGVTQTPRYLIKTRGQQVTLSCSPISGHRSVSWYQQTPGQGLQFLFEYFSETQRNKGNFPGRFSGRQFSNSRSEMNVSTLELGDSALYLCASSDPGVRETQYFGPGTRLLVL.

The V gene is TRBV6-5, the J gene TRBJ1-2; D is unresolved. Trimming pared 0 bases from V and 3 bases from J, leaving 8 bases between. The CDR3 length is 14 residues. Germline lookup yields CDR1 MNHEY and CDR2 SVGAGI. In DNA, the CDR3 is TGTGCCAGCAGTTACTCGGGCCGGGACTATGGCTACACCTTC. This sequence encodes CASSYSGRDYGYTF.

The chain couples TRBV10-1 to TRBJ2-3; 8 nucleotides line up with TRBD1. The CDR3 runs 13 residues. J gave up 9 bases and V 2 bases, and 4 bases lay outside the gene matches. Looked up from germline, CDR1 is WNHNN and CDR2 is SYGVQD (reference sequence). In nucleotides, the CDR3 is TGCGCCAGCAGTGAGAACAGGGGGTCCACGCAGTATTTT. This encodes CASSENRGSTQYF.

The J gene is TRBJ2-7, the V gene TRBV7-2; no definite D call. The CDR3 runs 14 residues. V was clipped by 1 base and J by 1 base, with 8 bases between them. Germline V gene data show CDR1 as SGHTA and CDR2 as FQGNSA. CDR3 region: CASSLGRKSYEQYF. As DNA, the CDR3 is TGTGCCAGCAGCTTAGGGCGGAAGTCCTACGAGCAGTACTTC.

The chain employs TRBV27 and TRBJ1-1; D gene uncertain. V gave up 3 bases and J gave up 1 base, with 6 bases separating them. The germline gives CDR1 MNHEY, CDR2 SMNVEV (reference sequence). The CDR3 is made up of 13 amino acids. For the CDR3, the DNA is TGTGCCAGCAGTTTGTGGGAGAACACTGAAGCTTTCTTT. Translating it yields CASSLWENTEAFF.

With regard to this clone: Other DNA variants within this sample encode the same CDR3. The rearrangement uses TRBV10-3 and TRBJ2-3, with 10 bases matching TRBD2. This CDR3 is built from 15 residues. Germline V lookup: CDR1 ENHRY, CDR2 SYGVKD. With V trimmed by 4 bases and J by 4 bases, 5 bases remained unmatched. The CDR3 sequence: CAISAGLAGADTQYF. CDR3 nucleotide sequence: TGTGCCATCAGTGCGGGTCTAGCGGGAGCAGATACGCAGTATTTT.

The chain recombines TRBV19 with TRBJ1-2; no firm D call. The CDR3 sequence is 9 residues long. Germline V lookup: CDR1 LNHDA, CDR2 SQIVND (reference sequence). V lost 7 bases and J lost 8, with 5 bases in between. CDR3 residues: CASIGGYTF. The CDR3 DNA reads TGTGCCAGTATCGGCGGCTACACCTTC.

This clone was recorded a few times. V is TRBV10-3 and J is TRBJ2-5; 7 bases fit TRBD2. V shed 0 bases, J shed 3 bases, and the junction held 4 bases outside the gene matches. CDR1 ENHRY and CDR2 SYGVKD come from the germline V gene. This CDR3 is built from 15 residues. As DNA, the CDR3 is TGTGCCATCAGTGAGTCGCTGGGGGGGAAAGAGACCCAGTACTTC. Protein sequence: CAISESLGGKETQYF.

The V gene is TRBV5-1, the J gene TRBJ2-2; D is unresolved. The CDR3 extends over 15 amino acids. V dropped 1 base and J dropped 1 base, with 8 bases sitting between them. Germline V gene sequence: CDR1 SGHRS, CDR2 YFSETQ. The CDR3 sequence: CASSLTPMNTGELFF. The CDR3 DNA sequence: TGCGCCAGCAGCTTGACTCCCATGAACACCGGGGAGCTGTTTTTT.

In DNA, the CDR3 is TGTGCCAGCAGCTCGTCGGGCCCTGGGGCCAACGTCCTGACTTTC. This codes for CASSSSGPGANVLTF. The gene calls are TRBV7-2 and TRBJ2-6; D is unresolved. Between the trimmed V and J ends, which lost 4 bases and 2 bases, there was a span of 9 bases. CDR1 SGHTA and CDR2 FQGNSA come from the germline V gene. The length of the CDR3 is 15 residues.

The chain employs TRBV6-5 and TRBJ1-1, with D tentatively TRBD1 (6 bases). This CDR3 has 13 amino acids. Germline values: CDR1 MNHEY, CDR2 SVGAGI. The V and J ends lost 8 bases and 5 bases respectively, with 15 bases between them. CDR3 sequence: CASGRTGRTEAFF. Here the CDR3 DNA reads TGTGCCAGCGGACGAACAGGGAGAACTGAAGCTTTCTTT.

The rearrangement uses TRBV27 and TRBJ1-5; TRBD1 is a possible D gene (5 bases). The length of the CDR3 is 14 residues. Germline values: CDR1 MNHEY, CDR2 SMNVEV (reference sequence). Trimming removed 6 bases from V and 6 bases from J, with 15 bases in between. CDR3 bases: TGTGCCAGCAGACCTAGGACAACAGGTCAGCCCCAGCATTTT. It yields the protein CASRPRTTGQPQHF.

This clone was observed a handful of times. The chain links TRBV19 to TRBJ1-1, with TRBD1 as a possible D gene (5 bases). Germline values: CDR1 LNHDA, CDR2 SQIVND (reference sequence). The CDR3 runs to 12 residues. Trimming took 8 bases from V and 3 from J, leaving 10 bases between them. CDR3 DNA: TGTGCCAGTGCAGGGACCTACACTGAAGCTTTCTTT. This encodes CASAGTYTEAFF. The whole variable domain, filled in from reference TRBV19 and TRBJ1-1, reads DGGITQSPKYLFRKEGQNVTLSCEQNLNHDAMYWYRQDPGQGLRLIYYSQIVNDFQKGDIAEGYSVSREKKESFPLTVTSAQKNPTAFYLCASAGTYTEAFFGQGTRLTVV.

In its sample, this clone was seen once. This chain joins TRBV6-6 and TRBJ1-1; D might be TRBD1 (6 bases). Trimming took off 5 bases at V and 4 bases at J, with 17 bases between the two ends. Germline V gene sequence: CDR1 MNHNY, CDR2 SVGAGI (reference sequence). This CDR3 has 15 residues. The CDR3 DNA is TGTGCCAGCAGTGACCACTTAGGGGGGCGCACTGAAGCTTTCTTT. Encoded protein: CASSDHLGGRTEAFF.

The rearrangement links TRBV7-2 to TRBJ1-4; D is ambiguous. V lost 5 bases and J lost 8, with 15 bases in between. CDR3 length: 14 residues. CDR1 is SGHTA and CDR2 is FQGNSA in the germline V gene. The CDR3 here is CASSPGLQREKLFF. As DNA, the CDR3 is TGTGCCAGCAGCCCGGGCCTACAAAGGGAAAAACTGTTTTTT.

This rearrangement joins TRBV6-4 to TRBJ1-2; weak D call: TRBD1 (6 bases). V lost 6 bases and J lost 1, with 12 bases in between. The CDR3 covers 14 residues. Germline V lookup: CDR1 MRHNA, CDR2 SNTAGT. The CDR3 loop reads CASSPTGFNYGYTF. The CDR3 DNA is TGTGCCAGCAGCCCGACAGGTTTTAACTATGGCTACACCTTC.

Here the CDR3 DNA reads TGTGCCAGTAGTATAGGGGGTGCCCAGTACTTC. Protein: CASSIGGAQYF. This chain joins TRBV19 and TRBJ2-5, with D unclear. The length of the CDR3 is 11 residues. Germline CDR1 and CDR2: LNHDA and SQIVND (reference sequence). The germline V and J ends were trimmed by 1 base and 9 bases, with 6 bases remaining between them. The whole variable domain, filled in from reference TRBV19 and TRBJ2-5, reads DGGITQSPKYLFRKEGQNVTLSCEQNLNHDAMYWYRQDPGQGLRLIYYSQIVNDFQKGDIAEGYSVSREKKESFPLTVTSAQKNPTAFYLCASSIGGAQYFGPGTRLLVL.

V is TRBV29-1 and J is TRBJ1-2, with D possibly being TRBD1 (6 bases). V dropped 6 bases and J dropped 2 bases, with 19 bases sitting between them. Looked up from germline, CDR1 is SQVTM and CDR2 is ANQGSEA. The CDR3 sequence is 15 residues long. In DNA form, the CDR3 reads TGCAGCGTCTACCAAACCCCACAGGGAAACTATGGCTACACCTTC. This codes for CSVYQTPQGNYGYTF.

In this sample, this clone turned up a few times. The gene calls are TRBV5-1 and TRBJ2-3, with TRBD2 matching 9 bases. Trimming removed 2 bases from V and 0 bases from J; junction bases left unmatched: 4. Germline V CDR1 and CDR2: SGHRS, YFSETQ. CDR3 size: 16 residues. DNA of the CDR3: TGCGCCAGCAGCTTTAGCGGGGGCGATAGCACAGATACGCAGTATTTT. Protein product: CASSFSGGDSTDTQYF.

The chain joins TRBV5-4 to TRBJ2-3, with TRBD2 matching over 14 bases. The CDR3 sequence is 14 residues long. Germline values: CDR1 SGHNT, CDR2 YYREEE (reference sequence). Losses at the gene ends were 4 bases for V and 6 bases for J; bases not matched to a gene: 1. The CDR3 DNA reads TGTGCCAGCAGCCGACTAGCGGGAGGGGATACGCAGTATTTT. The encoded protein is CASSRLAGGDTQYF. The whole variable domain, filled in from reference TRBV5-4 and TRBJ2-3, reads ETGVTQSPTHLIKTRGQQVTLRCSSQSGHNTVSWYQQALGQGPQFIFQYYREEENGRGNFPPRFSGLQFPNYSSELNVNALELDDSALYLCASSRLAGGDTQYFGPGTRLTVL.